The 31 T cell receptor beta chains reported below all come from one sample, sequenced in a study of T-cell reconstitution after alpha-beta-depleted transplantation in children. During its preparation, the TCRbeta library received unique molecular identifiers. TCRdb independently ran MiXCR on the PCR reads; one entry per CDR3 protein. The sample contains 670,000 or so distinct CDR3 sequences, over 10% of which appear only once. The sequenced sample was PBMCs, obtained before TCRalphabeta/CD19-depleted stem cell transplant. The receptors stem from a girl aged 2-9 years with congenital amegakaryocytic thrombocytopenia, due to receive a stem cell transplant.

The V call is TRBV4-2, the J call TRBJ2-3, with D uncertain. The CDR3 sequence is 15 residues long. The V end lost 1 base, the J end lost 1 base, and 9 bases lay between the germline ends. Germline V lookup: CDR1 LGHNA, CDR2 YNFKEQ. CDR3 DNA sequence: TGTGCCAGCAGCCAAGGAGGAAGCGGCACAGATACGCAGTATTTT. Protein: CASSQGGSGTDTQYF.

The CDR3 coding sequence is TGTGCCAGCACCCTAAAGGAGGATTTTGGCGAGCAGTACTTC. The encoded protein is CASTLKEDFGEQYF. The rearrangement uses TRBV28 and TRBJ2-7; TRBD2 might be the D (5 bases). Per germline, CDR1 MDHEN and CDR2 SYDVKM. The germline V and J ends were trimmed by 7 bases and 6 bases, with 19 bases remaining between them. The CDR3 runs 14 residues.

This clonotype was detected only a few times. The chain employs TRBV7-7 and TRBJ2-1; possibly TRBD2 for D (6 bases). CDR1 and CDR2 (germline): SSHAT, FNYEAQ (reference sequence). V dropped 0 bases and J dropped 9 bases, with 12 bases sitting between them. The CDR3 spans 14 residues. DNA of the CDR3: TGTGCCAGCAGCTTAGCAATATGGGGAGGTGAGCAGTTCTTC. Translated: CASSLAIWGGEQFF.

In this sample, this clonotype turned up many times. This chain connects TRBV18 to TRBJ2-5; 7 bases are shared with TRBD1. Unmatched junction bases numbered 7, after V lost 8 bases and J lost 4 bases. The CDR3 runs to 13 residues. From germline, CDR1 is KGHSH and CDR2 LQKENI. CDR3 DNA sequence: TGTGCCAGCACTAGGGACAGAGGAGAGACCCAGTACTTC. This translates into CASTRDRGETQYF.

This clonotype was seen ten or more times. This chain joins TRBV20-1 and TRBJ1-1; D unclear. The CDR3 length is 11 residues. Germline V gives CDR1 DFQATT, CDR2 SNEGSKA (reference sequence). V lost 4 bases to trimming and J lost 4 bases, with 7 bases between them. Written as DNA, the CDR3 is TGCAGTGCTAAAGAGAGCACTGAAGCTTTCTTT. As protein: CSAKESTEAFF.

The genes are TRBV2 and TRBJ1-2; TRBD1 matches at 8 bases. The CDR3 loop spans 14 amino acids. Germline V gene lookup returns CDR1 SNHLY and CDR2 FYNNEI. Trimming took 7 bases from V and 6 from J; bases not matched to a gene: 10. This CDR3 is CASIVNTGGNGYTF. For the CDR3, the DNA is TGTGCCAGCATTGTAAATACAGGGGGGAATGGCTACACCTTC.

Remarks on this clonotype: Its ends do not fully match the called genes, so a read error is possible. The chain carries TRBV3-1 and TRBJ2-3; the D gene is possibly TRBD2 (5 bases). The germline gives CDR1 LGHDT, CDR2 YNNKEL (reference sequence). This CDR3 region has 21 residues. In nucleotides, the CDR3 is TGTGCCAGCAGCTCTTCCTCGGCGGGCCCGGGCCCAGAAGTCCGCACAGATACGCAGTGTTTT. Translating gives CASSSSSAGPGPEVRTDTQCF.

In this sample, this clonotype turned up many times. The V call is TRBV20-1, the J call TRBJ2-5; D may correspond to TRBD1 or TRBD2 (6 bases each). CDR1 is DFQATT, CDR2 SNEGSKA, per germline (reference sequence). This CDR3 contains 13 residues. The ends were cut back, 6 bases at V and 6 bases at J, with 17 bases in the middle. DNA of the CDR3: TGCAGTGCCTGGGGGGCCCAGGGAAAGACCCAGTACTTC. This sequence encodes CSAWGAQGKTQYF.

The table lists this clonotype with a few counts. J is TRBJ2-1 and V is TRBV20-1, with 12 nucleotides matching TRBD2. Germline V gives CDR1 DFQATT, CDR2 SNEGSKA (reference sequence). CDR3 size: 16 residues. Trimming at V came to 2 bases and at J to 4 bases, leaving 6 bases not matched to a gene. The CDR3 sequence: CSARLGLAGPYNEQFF. CDR3 coding DNA: TGCAGTGCTAGACTCGGACTAGCGGGACCTTACAATGAGCAGTTCTTC.

This clonotype was seen at least ten times. The chain is built from TRBV12-3 or TRBV12-4 and TRBJ1-5; D uncertain. Trimming left V 1 base short and J 4 bases short, with 8 bases between. This CDR3 region has 14 residues. Written as DNA, the CDR3 is TGTGCCAGCAGTTTAGAAGGCCGAAATCAGCCCCAGCATTTT. It translates to CASSLEGRNQPQHF.

The sample holds many counts of this clonotype. The chain employs TRBV5-1 and TRBJ2-1, with 10 bases fitting TRBD2. CDR3 length equals 14 residues. The V and J ends lost 0 bases and 7 bases, in that order; junction bases with no gene match: 1. Germline CDR1 SGHRS, CDR2 YFSETQ. The CDR3 DNA follows: TGCGCCAGCAGCTTGGAGACTAGCGGGAATGAGCAGTTCTTC. As protein: CASSLETSGNEQFF.

This clonotype came up many times. The chain combines TRBV29-1 with TRBJ2-1; D is ambiguous. V gave up 0 bases and J gave up 5 bases, with 11 bases separating them. CDR3 size: 14 residues. In germline, CDR1 is SQVTM, CDR2 ANQGSEA. CDR3 nucleotide sequence: TGCAGCGTTGAAGATGCGATATTCGACAATGAGCAGTTCTTC. Translated, it gives CSVEDAIFDNEQFF.

Worth noting for this clonotype: Germline is not matched at one junction end, which may reflect a read error. The chain carries TRBV7-9 and TRBJ1-1; D gene uncertain. The CDR3 extends over 15 amino acids. Germline loops: CDR1 SEHNR, CDR2 FQNEAQ (reference sequence). This CDR3 is CASSLSAVMNTEALF. In DNA, the CDR3 is TGTGCCAGCAGCTTGTCTGCAGTAATGAACACTGAAGCTCTCTTT.

This clonotype occurred many times. The chain joins TRBV13 to TRBJ2-1; weak D call: TRBD2 (5 bases). This CDR3 contains 15 residues. With 6 bases removed from V and 2 bases from J, the gap between germline ends came to 14 bases. CDR1 PRHDT and CDR2 FYEKMQ come from the germline V gene (reference sequence). CDR3 coding DNA: TGTGCCAGCAGGCCCACTTCCGGGGCCTACAATGAGCAGTTCTTC. Amino acids: CASRPTSGAYNEQFF.

The sample holds many counts of this clonotype. The chain is built from TRBV5-1 and TRBJ1-3, with D perhaps TRBD1 (6 bases). CDR1 is SGHRS, CDR2 YFSETQ, per germline. V was shortened by 0 bases and J by 1 base, with 14 bases between the two germline ends. The CDR3 spans 17 residues. In DNA, the CDR3 is TGCGCCAGCAGCTTGGACACCCCGACAGGATCTGGAAACACCATATATTTT. It translates to CASSLDTPTGSGNTIYF. The variable domain in full, completed from reference TRBV5-1 and TRBJ1-3, reads KAGVTQTPRYLIKTRGQQVTLSCSPISGHRSVSWYQQTPGQGLQFLFEYFSETQRNKGNFPGRFSGRQFSNSRSEMNVSTLELGDSALYLCASSLDTPTGSGNTIYFGEGSWLTVV.

Many counts were recorded for this clonotype. The rearrangement joins TRBV11-2 to TRBJ2-5; D gene ambiguous. Trimming removed 6 bases from V and 1 base from J, with 9 bases in between. The CDR3 covers 13 residues. In germline, CDR1 is SGHAT, CDR2 FQNNGV. The DNA of the CDR3 is TGTGCCAGCAGACCCGTCTCCCAAGAGACCCAGTACTTC. This translates into CASRPVSQETQYF.

This sequence joins TRBV20-1 and TRBJ2-1, with no clear D. V was pared by 8 bases and J by 4 bases, with 6 bases between. From germline, CDR1 is DFQATT and CDR2 SNEGSKA (reference sequence). The CDR3 runs 10 residues. CDR3 coding DNA: TGCAGTCCCTATTACAATGAGCAGTTCTTC. Protein sequence: CSPYYNEQFF.

Regarding this clonotype: This may be a read error, as it is one base from a much larger clone. The chain joins TRBV20-1 to TRBJ2-1; maybe TRBD2 (7 bases). Germline V lookup: CDR1 DFQATT, CDR2 SNEGSKA (reference sequence). The CDR3 runs 16 residues. The CDR3 is CCARGGRGNSYNEQFF. As DNA, the CDR3 is TGCTGTGCTAGGGGGGGACGCGGGAACTCCTACAATGAGCAGTTCTTC.

Many counts were recorded for this clonotype. The chain has TRBV20-1 and TRBJ2-7; 7 bases match TRBD2. The ends lost 0 bases at V and 6 bases at J; junction bases unmatched: 8. The CDR3 consists of 14 residues. Germline V gene lookup returns CDR1 DFQATT and CDR2 SNEGSKA (reference sequence). The CDR3 coding sequence is TGCAGTGCTAGAGATGGGGCGGGAGAGATCGAGCAGTACTTC. Translation gives CSARDGAGEIEQYF.

The J gene is TRBJ1-4, the V gene TRBV29-1, with 8 bases that match TRBD1. Germline trimming cut 6 bases from V and 0 bases from J; bases unmatched to any gene: 6. The CDR3 loop spans 15 amino acids. Germline loops: CDR1 SQVTM, CDR2 ANQGSEA. The CDR3 DNA reads as TGCAGCGTCTCAACAGGGGGAACAACTAATGAAAAACTGTTTTTT. Protein product: CSVSTGGTTNEKLFF.

The chain employs TRBV7-9 and TRBJ2-2, with 7 bases matching TRBD1. The germline gives CDR1 SEHNR, CDR2 FQNEAQ (reference sequence). The junction had 11 bases not matched to a gene; V was cut back by 6 bases and J by 7 bases. The CDR3 length is 15 residues. The CDR3 here is CASSPGQARNGELFF. CDR3 DNA sequence: TGTGCCAGCAGTCCAGGACAGGCGCGGAACGGGGAGCTGTTTTTT.

This rearrangement joins TRBV5-1 to TRBJ2-1; no clear D gene. This CDR3 is built from 16 residues. Deletions cut 4 bases from V and 10 bases from J, with 24 bases between. CDR1 is SGHRS, CDR2 YFSETQ, per germline. In nucleotides, the CDR3 is TGCGCCAGCAGCCTCCAGCACTCGATGAGGTCCAGGGAGCAGTTCTTC. Translating it yields CASSLQHSMRSREQFF.

The V gene is TRBV5-1, the J gene TRBJ2-2; D possibly corresponds to TRBD1 (5 bases). The V gene lost 4 bases and the J gene lost 5 bases, with 18 bases spanning the gap. The CDR3 has 16 amino acids. Germline CDR1 and CDR2: SGHRS and YFSETQ. The CDR3 loop reads CASSPSAGWRTGELFF. The CDR3 region has the DNA TGCGCCAGCAGCCCGAGCGCAGGGTGGCGGACCGGGGAGCTGTTTTTT. The complete variable domain, with remaining parts taken from reference TRBV5-1 and TRBJ2-2, reads KAGVTQTPRYLIKTRGQQVTLSCSPISGHRSVSWYQQTPGQGLQFLFEYFSETQRNKGNFPGRFSGRQFSNSRSEMNVSTLELGDSALYLCASSPSAGWRTGELFFGEGSRLTVL.

V gene TRBV5-1 combines with J gene TRBJ2-5, with D possibly matching TRBD2 (6 bases). CDR3 length: 15 amino acids. The ends were cut back, 3 bases at V and 1 base at J, with 13 bases in the middle. In germline, CDR1 is SGHRS, CDR2 YFSETQ. The CDR3 nucleotides are TGCGCCAGCAGCTGGTGGACTACCATCCAAGAGACCCAGTACTTC. This gives the protein CASSWWTTIQETQYF.

This clonotype was seen repeatedly, ten times or more. This sequence joins TRBV4-1 and TRBJ2-1; D possibly corresponds to TRBD2 (6 bases). The CDR3 contains 18 residues. V was shortened by 0 bases and J by 0 bases, with 15 bases between the two germline ends. Germline V lookup: CDR1 MGHRA, CDR2 YSYEKL. The CDR3 loop is CASSQDPGTWSSYNEQFF. Written as DNA, the CDR3 is TGCGCCAGCAGCCAAGATCCCGGGACTTGGAGCTCCTACAATGAGCAGTTCTTC.

The chain couples TRBV27 to TRBJ2-1; 9 nucleotides line up with TRBD2. Germline V gene data show CDR1 as MNHEY and CDR2 as SMNVEV (reference sequence). J lost 2 bases, V lost 3 bases, and 8 bases had no gene match. The CDR3 length is 17 residues. Here the CDR3 DNA reads TGTGCCAGCAGTTTGGGGGCTAGCGGGGTTACCTACAATGAGCAGTTCTTC. Its protein product is CASSLGASGVTYNEQFF.

In regard to this clonotype: A read error is possible here, since a much larger clone lies one base away. The missing conserved phenylalanine or tryptophan at the end of this CDR3 makes a read error likely. V gene TRBV10-2 combines with J gene TRBJ1-6, with no clear D. V dropped 4 bases and J dropped 7 bases, with 11 bases sitting between them. Germline V gene lookup returns CDR1 WSHSY and CDR2 SAAADI. The CDR3 totals 14 residues. In DNA, the CDR3 is TGCGCCAGCAGTGCTGTTCAGGTCAATTCACCCCTCCACTAT. Its protein product is CASSAVQVNSPLHY.

Many counts were recorded for this clonotype. This chain links TRBV20-1 with TRBJ2-2; 8 bases align to TRBD2. Trimming cost V 1 base and J 4 bases; bases outside gene matches: 5. This CDR3 has 15 amino acids. Looked up from germline, CDR1 is DFQATT and CDR2 is SNEGSKA (reference sequence). CDR3 sequence (DNA): TGCAGTGCTAGAGGAAGCGGGAGAGGCACCGGGGAGCTGTTTTTT. It specifies CSARGSGRGTGELFF.

This clonotype was recorded many times. The V gene is TRBV29-1, the J gene TRBJ2-7; tentatively, D is TRBD2 (5 bases). There are 17 residues in the CDR3. V lost 1 base, J lost 7 bases, and 26 bases lay in between. Germline V lookup: CDR1 SQVTM, CDR2 ANQGSEA. The CDR3 reads CSVEVLYSDPRLREQYF. Written as DNA, the CDR3 is TGCAGCGTTGAAGTGTTATATAGCGACCCACGTCTCCGGGAGCAGTACTTC.

This clonotype was seen many times. The V and J genes are TRBV20-1 and TRBJ2-7; D is perhaps TRBD1 (6 bases). Germline V gene sequence: CDR1 DFQATT, CDR2 SNEGSKA (reference sequence). V was shortened by 6 bases and J by 1 base, with 16 bases between the two germline ends. The length of the CDR3 is 14 residues. CDR3 nucleotide sequence: TGCAGTGCCAGGACAGAAACCCAATCCTACGAGCAGTACTTC. Translation gives CSARTETQSYEQYF.

This clonotype was observed many times. V is TRBV5-1 and J is TRBJ2-3; no clear D. Trimming removed 3 bases at V and 0 bases at J, with 5 bases between. This CDR3 has 13 residues. Germline lookup yields CDR1 SGHRS and CDR2 YFSETQ. The CDR3 DNA reads TGCGCCAGCAGCTCCACTAGCACAGATACGCAGTATTTT. Amino acids: CASSSTSTDTQYF.